The present entry profiles one T cell receptor (beta chain) with its context. The antigen is unknown. The entry originates in a study of T cell responses to AZD1222 COVID-19 vaccine. Study observations and caveats: Across the whole spike, CD4 TCRs peaked at regions 160-218 and 743-854. In a largely white British group with more females than males, clonal diversity was possibly underestimated. Regions left unmutated in variants are reportedly the target of nearly half of spike-specific TCRs. Increases in Spike-specific TCR breadth and depth were seen after two AZD1222 doses.

Trimming left V 11 bases short and J 3 bases short, with 14 bases between. CDR1 and CDR2 (germline): LNHDA, SQIVND (reference sequence). CDR3 size: 13 residues. Profiling relied on immunoSEQ multiplex PCR, and the TCRdb table lists in-frame clones only, not all of them. The sample lists 130,000 to 150,000 clones, around 90% seen once, with approximately 3% in the top ten. This chain uses TRBV19 with TRBJ1-3; D ambiguous. This clonotype was obtained from an adult in good health. This specimen consisted of peripheral blood, obtained on day 0 of MenACWY control vaccination. The CDR3 DNA is TGTGCCGGCGGTGGAGGGATTGGAAACACCATATATTTT. Translating gives CAGGGGIGNTIYF.